The rows below give T cell receptor beta chains drawn from one sample of a study of blood T cell repertoires in COVID-19. Using immunoSEQ multiplex PCR, the repertoire was profiled, and TCRdb retains in-frame clones only, with some absent. The sample comprises 100,000 to 150,000 clones, 85% of which are singletons, and 25% to 30% rests with the top ten. Sequenced sample: peripheral blood. Every receptor here comes from an elderly woman with acute or convalescent COVID-19. The CDR3 runs from the conserved cysteine through the conserved F or W. D genes are given only for firm matches. Clone size, where shown, is once, few, many, or a class for clones that have expanded.

clone size	V gene	D gene	J gene	CDR3 DNA	CDR3 protein
NA	TRBV2	TRBD1	TRBJ1-4	TGTGCCAGCAGGAAGGACAGGGGAAATGAAAAACTGTTTTTT	CASRKDRGNEKLFF
NA	TRBV18	TRBD1	TRBJ1-5	TGTGCCAGCTCACTCCGACAGGGGGTTCAGCCCCAGCATTTT	CASSLRQGVQPQHF
once	TRBV6-1	TRBD2	TRBJ2-5	TGTGCCAGCAGTCGCCGCCTAGCGGAAGAGACCCAGTACTTC	CASSRRLAEETQYF
NA	TRBV28	TRBD1	TRBJ1-5	TGTGCCAGCAGTTTCCGGGACAGGGGTCTTCAGCCCCAGCATTTT	CASSFRDRGLQPQHF
NA	TRBV3-1/TRBV3-2	TRBD1	TRBJ1-2	TGTGCCAGCAGCCAGAAGAGGGGTGGACGACAGGGGGCCTGGAATCTATATGGCTACACCTTC	CASSQKRGGRQGAWNLYGYTF
NA	TRBV25-1	NA	TRBJ2-7	TGTGCCAGCAGTGGTCGAGGAAGGGGAACCTACGAGCAGTACTTC	CASSGRGRGTYEQYF
NA	TRBV5-1	TRBD2	TRBJ2-1	TGCGCCAGCAGCTTGGTAGGGACTAGCGCCTTACAGCAGTTCTTC	CASSLVGTSALQQFF
NA	TRBV2	TRBD2	TRBJ2-1	TGTGCCAGCAGCGCTAGCGGCTTATTCAATGAGCAGTTCTTC	CASSASGLFNEQFF
NA	TRBV21-1	NA	TRBJ2-7	TGTGCCAGCAAGGAGTTCGAGCAGTACTTC	CASKEFEQYF
few	TRBV27	NA	TRBJ1-2	TGTGCCAGCAGTCGGACACCTGCCACTGCCAACTATGGCTACACCTTC	CASSRTPATANYGYTF
NA	TRBV9	NA	TRBJ1-2	TGTGCCAGCAGTAAGGACAGTCACTATGGCTACACCTTC	CASSKDSHYGYTF
NA	TRBV6-5	TRBD1	TRBJ1-1	TGTGCCAGCAACCGACAGGGGAACACTGAAGCTTTCTTT	CASNRQGNTEAFF
few	TRBV11-2	NA	TRBJ1-3	TGTGCCAGCAGCTTAGGCTCTGCAGGGGGAAACACCATATATTTT	CASSLGSAGGNTIYF
NA	TRBV7-2	NA	TRBJ2-6	TGTGCCAGCAGCTTAGCTAGCGGTTTTGCTAGCTCTGGGGCCAACGTCCTGACTTTC	CASSLASGFASSGANVLTF
NA	TRBV7-9	NA	TRBJ1-1	TGTGCCAGCAGCTTAGTTGGACAGCTTACGAACACTGAAGCTTTCTTT	CASSLVGQLTNTEAFF
NA	TRBV5-6	TRBD1	TRBJ1-4	TGTGCCAGCAGCCTATATGGACAGGGGTATGAAAAACTGTTTTTT	CASSLYGQGYEKLFF
NA	TRBV5-1	TRBD1	TRBJ1-4	TGCGCCAGCAGCTGGGCCGGGACAGATAATGAAAAACTGTTTTTT	CASSWAGTDNEKLFF
NA	TRBV5-1	NA	TRBJ2-2	TGCGCCAGCAGCTTCGGTAACGGAGGGTACACCGGGGAGCTGTTTTTT	CASSFGNGGYTGELFF
NA	TRBV18	NA	TRBJ1-1	TGTGCCAGCTCACCCGAGGCGGGAGTGAACACTGAAGCTTTCTTT	CASSPEAGVNTEAFF
NA	TRBV3-1/TRBV3-2	TRBD1	TRBJ1-6	TGTGCCAGCAGCCAAGGGACAGGGGTGAGGGCCCTCCACTTT	CASSQGTGVRALHF
NA	TRBV12-3/TRBV12-4	TRBD1	TRBJ1-2	TGTGCCAGCAGTTTATGGGACAGCTATGGCTACACCTTC	CASSLWDSYGYTF
NA	TRBV18	NA	TRBJ2-5	TGTGCCAGCCGCCCCGACGCGGGGCCCGGAAAGACCCAGTACTTC	CASRPDAGPGKTQYF
NA	TRBV6-2/TRBV6-3	TRBD1	TRBJ2-7	TGTGCCAGCAGCATTATGACAGGGAGCTCCTACGAGCAGTACTTC	CASSIMTGSSYEQYF
once	TRBV5-4	NA	TRBJ1-4	TGTGCCAGCAGCCCGGGGGGGGTGGCCTCTAATGAAAAACTGTTTTTT	CASSPGGVASNEKLFF
once	TRBV5-1	NA	TRBJ2-1	TGCGCCAGCAGCTTGGCCTTAGCCGGGTACAATGAGCAGTTCTTC	CASSLALAGYNEQFF
NA	TRBV5-8	NA	TRBJ1-2	TGTGCCAGCAGCTTGGATCAACAGGCTACTAACTATGGCTACACCTTC	CASSLDQQATNYGYTF
NA	TRBV19	TRBD2	TRBJ2-1	TGTGCCACCGGGGGGGCCCTTGAGCAGTTCTTC	CATGGALEQFF
NA	TRBV5-1	NA	TRBJ2-2	TGCGCCAGCAGCTTGTTCGCAGGGGACACCGGGGAGCTGTTTTTT	CASSLFAGDTGELFF
NA	TRBV27	NA	TRBJ1-2	TGTGCCAGCAGTTACATCAAAGGGGGTGGCTACACCTTC	CASSYIKGGGYTF
NA	TRBV7-2	TRBD1	TRBJ1-2	TGTGCCAGCAGCTTAGAAAAGGCCAGGGGGCAAGGCTACACCTTC	CASSLEKARGQGYTF
NA	TRBV7-2	TRBD2	TRBJ2-7	TGTGCCAGCAGCCCCTCGGTCGGGAGGGAACGTGAGCAGTACTTC	CASSPSVGREREQYF
NA	TRBV28	NA	TRBJ1-2	TGTGCCAGCAGCCTAACGGGCAGGGTCTATGGCTACACCTTC	CASSLTGRVYGYTF
NA	TRBV5-6	NA	TRBJ1-4	TGTGCCAGCAGCTTGGCGGGGGAGACTAATGAAAAACTGTTTTTT	CASSLAGETNEKLFF
NA	TRBV12-3/TRBV12-4	NA	TRBJ1-2	TGTGCCAGCACCCCGGACTGGAACTATGGCTACACCTTC	CASTPDWNYGYTF
few	TRBV2	NA	TRBJ1-5	TGTGCCAGCAGGGACAGAGGATTCAAGCCCCAGCATTTT	CASRDRGFKPQHF
NA	TRBV19	NA	TRBJ1-5	TGTGCCAGTAGGGCGCAACGGGTCGAGGTTAGCAATCAGCCCCAGCATTTT	CASRAQRVEVSNQPQHF
NA	TRBV5-1	TRBD1	TRBJ1-6	TGCGCCAGCAAAATGACAGGGGATTCACCCCTCCACTTT	CASKMTGDSPLHF
NA	TRBV9	NA	TRBJ1-1	TGTGCCAGCAGCTCGGACACGGGAGCTTTCTTT	CASSSDTGAFF
NA	TRBV11-2	NA	TRBJ1-3	TGTGCCAGCAGCCGTCCTTCAGCTGGAAACACCATATATTTT	CASSRPSAGNTIYF
NA	TRBV29-1	NA	TRBJ1-5	TGCAGCGCGGGAACGCGGAGTCAGCCCCAGCATTTT	CSAGTRSQPQHF
few	TRBV4-2	NA	TRBJ2-2	TGTGCCAGCAGCCCTAAGGAAGAGGCGTGGACCGGGGAGCTGTTTTTT	CASSPKEEAWTGELFF
NA	TRBV7-2	NA	TRBJ1-1	TGTGCCAGCAGCTCGTGGGGGGGTATGAACACTGAAGCTTTCTTT	CASSSWGGMNTEAFF
NA	TRBV18	NA	TRBJ1-1	TGTGCCAGCTCACCAGGGACTATGACTGAAGCTTTCTTT	CASSPGTMTEAFF
NA	TRBV10-3	TRBD1	TRBJ1-5	TGTGCCATAGGACAGGGGGCTGATCAGCCCCAGCATTTT	CAIGQGADQPQHF
NA	TRBV6-5	NA	TRBJ1-1	TGTGCCAGCAGAGTAAGACATAGGAACACTGAAGCTTTCTTT	CASRVRHRNTEAFF
NA	TRBV9	TRBD1	TRBJ1-4	TGTGCCAGCAGCGTAGGGGACCGACAGGGGATAGAAAAACTGTTTTTT	CASSVGDRQGIEKLFF
NA	TRBV12-5	NA	TRBJ2-5	TGTGCTAGTGGTTTAACTCCAGAGACCCAGTACTTC	CASGLTPETQYF
NA	TRBV4-1	NA	TRBJ2-5	TGCGCCAGCAGCCAACTAACGGGGGTGGGGGAGACCCAGTACTTC	CASSQLTGVGETQYF
NA	TRBV6-4	TRBD1	TRBJ1-6	TGTGCCAGCAGTGACCAGGGACAGGGAAATTCACCCCTCCACTTT	CASSDQGQGNSPLHF
NA	TRBV5-1	TRBD2	TRBJ2-1	TGCGCCAGCAGCCCCGCCGGGGGCGGGGGGCTTTCCGCCTCCTACAATGAGCAGTTCTTC	CASSPAGGGGLSASYNEQFF
NA	TRBV19	NA	TRBJ2-5	TGTGCCAGTGGAACCGGGAAACAAGAGACCCAGTACTTC	CASGTGKQETQYF
NA	TRBV9	TRBD1	TRBJ1-6	TGTGCCAGCAGCGTAGCCCCACTCGGGACAGGGAGTTCACCCCTCCACTTT	CASSVAPLGTGSSPLHF
NA	TRBV28	NA	TRBJ1-1	TGTGCCAGCAGTTCCGGGACACGAGAAGCTTTCTTT	CASSSGTREAFF
NA	TRBV2	NA	TRBJ1-2	TGTGCCAGCAATGTAAACAGCTTTAACTATGGCTACACCTTC	CASNVNSFNYGYTF
NA	TRBV19	TRBD1	TRBJ2-7	TGTGCCAGTAGTGGGACAGGGTCGCACGAGCAGTACTTC	CASSGTGSHEQYF